This TCR beta chain was recorded in a study of OX40 agonist ivuxolimab in advanced cancers. Measured with immunoSEQ multiplex PCR; TCRdb has only the in-frame clones, and not every one. The table has some 22,000 clones, around 67% seen once; the top ten hold about 20%. V dropped 7 bases and J dropped 3 bases, with 15 bases sitting between them. Germline V lookup: CDR1 SNHLY, CDR2 FYNNEI. The CDR3 is 15 residues long. The V and J genes are TRBV2 and TRBJ1-4; unclear D gene. The specimen comprised CD4+ or CD8+ T cells sorted from blood, sampled in a trial of the OX40 agonist ivuxolimab. The sequence was collected from an adult with an advanced solid tumor such as melanoma, head and neck, liver or kidney cancer. The CDR3, as DNA: TGTGCCAGCACGAGAGGACGGGTCCCTAATGAAAAACTGTTTTTT. It yields the protein CASTRGRVPNEKLFF.